One sample yielded the 7 T cell receptor beta chains listed below, sequenced in a study of blood T cell repertoires in COVID-19. The assay was immunoSEQ multiplex PCR, and TCRdb's table has in-frame clones only and misses some. The repertoire consists of 130,000 or so clones, with around 84% occurring once and the leading ten covering approximately 8%. Sequenced: peripheral blood. These receptors were taken from a woman aged 55-69 years with acute or convalescent COVID-19.

As to this clone: Other DNA sequences within the sample encode an identical CDR3. The V gene is TRBV6-2 or TRBV6-3, the J gene TRBJ2-5, with no clear D. V gave up 6 bases and J gave up 3 bases, with 8 bases separating them. Looked up from germline, CDR1 is MNHEY and CDR2 is SVGEGT. This CDR3 region has 12 residues. This CDR3 is CASSPGEETQYF. The CDR3 coding sequence is TGTGCCAGCAGCCCCGGAGAAGAGACCCAGTACTTC.

The DNA for the CDR3 is TGTGCCAGCAGTTTTGCGGGGGTCCCCTATCAGCCCCAGCATTTT. Translating it yields CASSFAGVPYQPQHF. V gene TRBV28 combines with J gene TRBJ1-5; TRBD1 is a possible D gene (5 bases). The ends were cut back, 3 bases at V and 5 bases at J, with 14 bases in the middle. From germline, CDR1 is MDHEN and CDR2 SYDVKM. The CDR3 loop spans 15 amino acids.

The V and J genes are TRBV27 and TRBJ1-5; D gene uncertain. Germline lookup yields CDR1 MNHEY and CDR2 SMNVEV (reference sequence). Trimming pared 0 bases from V and 2 bases from J, leaving 5 bases between. This CDR3 spans 14 amino acids. The CDR3 DNA is TGTGCCAGCAGTTTATCGAGGGGCAATCAGCCCCAGCATTTT. Translating it yields CASSLSRGNQPQHF.

The gene calls are TRBV5-1 and TRBJ2-5, with TRBD1 matching over 11 bases. J lost 2 bases, V lost 4 bases, and 4 bases had no gene match. In germline, CDR1 is SGHRS, CDR2 YFSETQ. The CDR3 runs 15 residues. CDR3 loop: CASSTDRGHQETQYF. DNA for the CDR3: TGCGCCAGCAGCACGGACAGGGGGCATCAAGAGACCCAGTACTTC.

This clone appeared a single time. This rearrangement joins TRBV3-1 (or the pseudogene TRBV3-2) to TRBJ2-7, with 7 bases identical to TRBD1. From germline, CDR1 is LGHDT and CDR2 YNNKEL (reference sequence). V lost 4 bases and J lost 2; bases outside the gene matches: 8. The CDR3 has 15 residues. The CDR3 loop reads CASSRDRVTTYEQYF. The CDR3 coding sequence is TGTGCCAGCAGCCGTGACAGGGTAACAACCTACGAGCAGTACTTC.

The chain employs TRBV3-1 (or the pseudogene TRBV3-2) and TRBJ1-4, with TRBD1 as a possible D gene (5 bases). This CDR3 is built from 16 residues. Trimming took off 4 bases at V and 2 bases at J, with 14 bases between the two ends. Germline V gives CDR1 LGHDT, CDR2 YNNKEL (reference sequence). The CDR3 is CASSPRAGKTNEKLFF. DNA of the CDR3: TGTGCCAGCAGCCCTCGGGCAGGGAAGACTAATGAAAAACTGTTTTTT.

This clone was seen only once. This chain joins TRBV4-1 and TRBJ2-7; 11 bases fit TRBD1. The CDR3 extends over 16 amino acids. Germline CDR1 reads MGHRA; CDR2 reads YSYEKL. V lost 5 bases and J lost 3; bases outside the gene matches: 9. CDR3 amino acids: CASSVTSGTGGYEQYF. For the CDR3, the DNA is TGCGCCAGCAGCGTAACCTCCGGGACAGGGGGCTACGAGCAGTACTTC.